The rows below give T cell receptor beta chains drawn from one sample of a study of blood T cell repertoires in COVID-19. Sequencing was performed with immunoSEQ multiplex PCR; in TCRdb, only in-frame clones are kept and a portion is missing. The top ten hold around 1.7% of the sample, which has over 150,000 clones, around 84% seen once. Specimen: peripheral blood. These receptors all come from an elderly man with acute or convalescent COVID-19. The CDR3 runs from the conserved cysteine through the conserved F or W. Fields, in order: J gene, clone size, D gene, V gene, CDR3 protein, CDR3 DNA. A D gene is named only where the DNA matches it firmly. Not every row has a clone size; where given, it reads once, few, many or a size class.

TRBJ2-1	NA	NA	TRBV7-2	CASSSGSLFNEQFF	TGTGCCAGCAGCTCCGGTAGTCTTTTCAATGAGCAGTTCTTC
TRBJ1-1	few	NA	TRBV5-1	CASSLQRTVNTEAFF	TGCGCCAGCAGCTTGCAGAGGACAGTGAACACTGAAGCTTTCTTT
TRBJ1-3	NA	NA	TRBV10-2	CASSERGSGNTIYF	TGCGCCAGCAGTGAGAGGGGTTCCGGAAACACCATATATTTT
TRBJ1-3	NA	TRBD1	TRBV10-3	CAIRGTGGNTIYF	TGTGCCATCAGGGGGACAGGCGGAAACACCATATATTTT
TRBJ2-7	NA	NA	TRBV5-5	CASSTMTTEQYF	TGTGCCAGCAGCACGATGACAACAGAGCAGTACTTC
TRBJ1-4	NA	TRBD1	TRBV5-8	CASSSGQGFATNEKLFF	TGTGCCAGCAGCTCGGGACAGGGGTTTGCAACTAATGAAAAACTGTTTTTT
TRBJ1-2	NA	TRBD1	TRBV5-1	CASSPGQATNYGYTF	TGCGCCAGCAGCCCTGGACAGGCGACTAACTATGGCTACACCTTC
TRBJ2-1	NA	NA	TRBV2	CASRYSSGLRSYNEQFF	TGTGCCAGCAGATACTCGTCGGGACTTCGCTCCTACAATGAGCAGTTCTTC
TRBJ1-5	NA	NA	TRBV7-2	CASSTRDSNQPQHF	TGTGCCAGCAGCACCAGGGACTCAAATCAGCCCCAGCATTTT
TRBJ2-2	NA	NA	TRBV19	CASTGGSGNTGELFF	TGTGCCAGTACTGGTGGTTCAGGGAACACCGGGGAGCTGTTTTTT
TRBJ2-4	NA	NA	TRBV12-3/TRBV12-4	CASSLQGNIQYF	TGTGCCAGCAGTTTACAGGGGAACATTCAGTACTTC
TRBJ2-5	NA	TRBD2	TRBV5-8	CASSFYRGAGGKETQYF	TGTGCCAGCAGCTTTTACCGGGGAGCGGGGGGAAAAGAGACCCAGTACTTC
TRBJ1-1	NA	NA	TRBV13	CASSFTITGGPEAFF	TGTGCCAGCAGCTTCACAATTACCGGGGGACCTGAAGCTTTCTTT
TRBJ2-3	once	TRBD1	TRBV6-6	CASRQDRVGDTQYF	TGTGCCAGCAGACAAGACAGGGTCGGAGATACGCAGTATTTT
TRBJ2-5	NA	TRBD1	TRBV18	CASSRLGQGAQETQYF	TGTGCCAGCTCAAGATTGGGACAGGGGGCGCAAGAGACCCAGTACTTC
TRBJ1-2	NA	NA	TRBV19	CASRVRANYGYTF	TGTGCCAGTAGGGTCCGCGCTAACTATGGCTACACCTTC
TRBJ2-3	NA	NA	TRBV12-3/TRBV12-4	CASSPFEDTQYF	TGTGCCAGCAGTCCCTTCGAGGATACGCAGTATTTT
TRBJ1-2	NA	TRBD1	TRBV6-2/TRBV6-3	CASSRTRDRGDYGYTF	TGTGCCAGCAGTCGGACTCGGGACAGGGGAGACTATGGCTACACCTTC
TRBJ2-5	NA	TRBD2	TRBV6-6	CASSPAGGQETQYF	TGTGCCAGCAGCCCAGCGGGGGGCCAAGAGACCCAGTACTTC
TRBJ2-5	NA	NA	TRBV14	CASSQDPGTLAQTQYF	TGTGCCAGCAGCCAAGACCCCGGGACATTGGCTCAGACCCAGTACTTC
TRBJ1-1	NA	NA	TRBV12-3/TRBV12-4	CASSPVNTEAFF	TGTGCCAGCAGTCCGGTGAACACTGAAGCTTTCTTT
TRBJ1-5	NA	TRBD1	TRBV5-1	CASSPGTDYQPQHF	TGCGCCAGCAGCCCCGGGACAGATTATCAGCCCCAGCATTTT
TRBJ1-2	few	NA	TRBV5-6	CASLSGGSGYTF	TGTGCCAGTCTCAGCGGGGGAAGTGGCTACACCTTC
TRBJ2-5	NA	NA	TRBV9	CASSVGVGDQETQYF	TGTGCCAGCAGCGTAGGGGTCGGGGACCAAGAGACCCAGTACTTC
TRBJ1-4	NA	TRBD1	TRBV4-1	CASSPGQGTTNEKLFF	TGCGCCAGCAGCCCGGGACAGGGCACAACTAATGAAAAACTGTTTTTT
TRBJ1-4	NA	TRBD1	TRBV2	CAGGQGANEKLFF	TGTGCCGGGGGACAGGGAGCTAATGAAAAACTGTTTTTT
TRBJ2-3	NA	NA	TRBV6-2/TRBV6-3	CASSIGGGTDTQYF	TGTGCCAGCAGTATAGGGGGGGGAACAGATACGCAGTATTTT
TRBJ1-2	once	NA	TRBV29-1	CSAEAGDYGYTF	TGCAGCGCTGAGGCAGGGGACTATGGCTACACCTTC
TRBJ2-5	NA	TRBD2	TRBV5-4	CASSLVAGGYQETQYF	TGTGCCAGCAGCTTGGTGGCGGGGGGGTACCAAGAGACCCAGTACTTC
TRBJ1-3	NA	TRBD1	TRBV6-5	CASSQTGGSGNTIYF	TGTGCCAGCAGCCAGACAGGGGGCTCTGGAAACACCATATATTTT
TRBJ2-5	NA	NA	TRBV5-1	CASSLGSASQETQYF	TGCGCCAGCAGCTTGGGGAGTGCTTCCCAAGAGACCCAGTACTTC
TRBJ1-2	NA	TRBD1	TRBV29-1	CSVDGTDYGYTF	TGCAGCGTTGATGGGACAGACTATGGCTACACCTTC
TRBJ2-7	NA	NA	TRBV7-2	CASSLAAGGNSYEQYF	TGTGCCAGCAGCTTAGCGGCGGGCGGTAACTCCTACGAGCAGTACTTC
TRBJ1-1	NA	NA	TRBV12-3/TRBV12-4	CASIQDAGSEAFF	TGTGCCAGCATCCAGGACGCAGGGTCTGAAGCTTTCTTT
TRBJ2-3	few	TRBD1	TRBV4-2	CASSHSGTGDGTDTQYF	TGTGCCAGCAGCCACTCCGGGACAGGGGACGGGACAGATACGCAGTATTTT
TRBJ1-4	NA	TRBD1	TRBV6-6	CASSPGQGGEKLFF	TGTGCCAGCAGTCCCGGACAGGGGGGAGAAAAACTGTTTTTT
TRBJ1-3	NA	NA	TRBV4-1	CASSQDGNTIYF	TGCGCCAGCAGCCAAGACGGGAACACCATATATTTT
TRBJ1-3	few	NA	TRBV7-9	CASSQDTGNTIYF	TGTGCCAGCAGTCAGGACACTGGAAACACCATATATTTT
TRBJ1-2	NA	TRBD1	TRBV19	CASNRDRDDGYTF	TGTGCCAGTAATCGGGACAGGGACGATGGCTACACCTTC
TRBJ2-5	NA	TRBD2	TRBV9	CASSGLAGVETQYF	TGTGCCAGCAGCGGACTAGCGGGGGTAGAGACCCAGTACTTC
TRBJ1-2	NA	NA	TRBV12-5	CASGPQGYGYTF	TGTGCTAGTGGTCCACAGGGCTATGGCTACACCTTC
TRBJ2-3	NA	NA	TRBV11-2	CASSARLAKTDTQYF	TGTGCCAGCAGCGCACGTCTAGCGAAGACAGATACGCAGTATTTT
TRBJ1-5	once	NA	TRBV7-9	CASSLTGGNQPQHF	TGTGCCAGCAGCTTGACCGGGGGCAATCAGCCCCAGCATTTT
TRBJ1-6	few	TRBD1	TRBV24-1	CATRDRADSPLHF	TGTGCCACCAGGGACAGGGCCGACTCACCCCTCCACTTT
TRBJ2-7	NA	NA	TRBV5-6	CASSLNYEQYF	TGTGCCAGCAGCCTTAACTACGAGCAGTACTTC